This TCR beta chain was observed in a study of T cell repertoires in cytomegalovirus infection. Of note for this clonotype: The antigen remains unidentified.

One entry per CDR3 protein, called by TCRdb with MiXCR from the reads. Here the sample spans 200,000 or so distinct CDR3 sequences, around two fifths being singletons. This CDR3 has 16 residues. Germline lookup yields CDR1 MDHEN and CDR2 SYDVKM. Trimming took 5 bases from V and 7 from J, leaving 23 bases between them. Study results and caveats: The response measured ex vivo was dominated by TCR beta clonotypes (HLA-C-restricted and CMV-specific).

The sample here was CD8+ T cells from cultured PBMCs, taken from culture after CMV antigen stimulation. The sequence was collected from a human donor in good health (CMV status not recorded). Some clones in this sample may be carry-over from other donors' samples. The chain is built from TRBV28 and TRBJ1-1; D is perhaps TRBD1 (5 bases). DNA for the CDR3: TGTGCCAGCAGTCTAAGGGGCCCGAACGGGAACCTTGAAGCTTTCTTT. Translating it yields CASSLRGPNGNLEAFF.